A single sample is the source of the 5 T cell receptor beta chains below, sequenced in a study of blood T cell repertoires in COVID-19. Method: immunoSEQ multiplex PCR; TCRdb's copy keeps in-frame clones and lacks some. This table has more than 200,000 clones, around 92% appearing once. The sample comprised PBMCs or T cells enriched from blood (not recorded which). These receptors were collected from a woman younger than 45 with acute COVID-19.

The chain combines TRBV19 with TRBJ2-3; possibly TRBD1 for D (6 bases). The CDR3 sequence is 14 residues long. Germline V gene data show CDR1 as LNHDA and CDR2 as SQIVND (reference sequence). Trimming took 4 bases from V and 2 from J, leaving 10 bases between them. As DNA, the CDR3 is TGTGCCAGTAGTACCTACAGGGACACAGATACGCAGTATTTT. This translates into CASSTYRDTDTQYF.

This clone was observed a few times. The chain is built from TRBV6-5 and TRBJ2-7; maybe TRBD1 (7 bases). CDR3 length equals 13 residues. The germline V gene has CDR1 MNHEY and CDR2 SVGAGI. V was cut by 10 bases and J by 5 bases, with 18 bases left in between. The CDR3 loop is CATIRGTADEQYF. CDR3 nucleotides: TGTGCCACCATCCGGGGGACAGCCGACGAGCAGTACTTC.

This clone has a single count. The chain is built from TRBV2 and TRBJ1-1; D ambiguous. Germline V lookup: CDR1 SNHLY, CDR2 FYNNEI. The CDR3 covers 13 residues. Deletions cut 6 bases from V and 2 bases from J, with 10 bases between. CDR3 coding DNA: TGTGCCAGCAGGCCGAGGCCTAACACTGAAGCTTTCTTT. Amino acid sequence: CASRPRPNTEAFF.

V is TRBV4-1 and J is TRBJ2-7, with D perhaps TRBD1 (7 bases). Germline V CDR1 and CDR2: MGHRA, YSYEKL. Trimming left V 4 bases short and J 6 bases short, with 22 bases between. This CDR3 spans 16 amino acids. The chain's CDR3 is CASSRQTGQLGGEQYF. The CDR3 DNA follows: TGCGCCAGCAGCCGCCAGACAGGGCAGTTGGGGGGCGAGCAGTACTTC.

V and J are TRBV27 and TRBJ1-2, with TRBD1 matching over 10 bases. The germline V gene encodes CDR1 MNHEY and CDR2 SMNVEV (reference sequence). The CDR3 is 17 residues long. The V gene end was trimmed by 1 base and the J gene end by 4 bases; junction bases not matched to a gene: 9. The CDR3 DNA sequence: TGTGCCAGCAGTTTATTAGGACAGGGGGAAGGAGTCTATGGCTACACCTTC. Its protein is CASSLLGQGEGVYGYTF.